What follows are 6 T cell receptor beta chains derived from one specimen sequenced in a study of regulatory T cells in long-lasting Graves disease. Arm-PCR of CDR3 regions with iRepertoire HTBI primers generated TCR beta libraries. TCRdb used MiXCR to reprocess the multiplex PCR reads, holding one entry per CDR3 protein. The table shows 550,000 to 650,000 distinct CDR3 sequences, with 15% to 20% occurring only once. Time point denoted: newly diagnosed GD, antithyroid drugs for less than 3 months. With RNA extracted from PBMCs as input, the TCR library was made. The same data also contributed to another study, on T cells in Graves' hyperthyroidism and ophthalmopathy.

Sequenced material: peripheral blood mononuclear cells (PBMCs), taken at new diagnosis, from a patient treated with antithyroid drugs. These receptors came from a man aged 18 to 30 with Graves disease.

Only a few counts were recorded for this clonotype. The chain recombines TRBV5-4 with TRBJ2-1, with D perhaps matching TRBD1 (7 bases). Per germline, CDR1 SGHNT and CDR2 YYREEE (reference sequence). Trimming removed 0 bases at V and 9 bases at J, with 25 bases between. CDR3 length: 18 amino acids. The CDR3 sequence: CASSLAGTAGTPYREQFF. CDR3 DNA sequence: TGTGCCAGCAGCTTGGCGGGGACAGCCGGGACTCCCTACCGTGAGCAGTTCTTC. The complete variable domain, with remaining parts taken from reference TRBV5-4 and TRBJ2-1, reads ETGVTQSPTHLIKTRGQQVTLRCSSQSGHNTVSWYQQALGQGPQFIFQYYREEENGRGNFPPRFSGLQFPNYSSELNVNALELDDSALYLCASSLAGTAGTPYREQFFGPGTRLTVL.

DNA of the CDR3: TGTGCCAGCAGTGTACACGACAAAGTCTCCTACGAGCAGTACTTC. Residues: CASSVHDKVSYEQYF. The chain uses TRBV6-1 and TRBJ2-7; D unresolved. The CDR3 covers 15 residues. Germline loops: CDR1 MNHNS, CDR2 SASEGT. Between the trimmed V and J ends, which lost 4 bases and 0 bases, there was a span of 13 bases.

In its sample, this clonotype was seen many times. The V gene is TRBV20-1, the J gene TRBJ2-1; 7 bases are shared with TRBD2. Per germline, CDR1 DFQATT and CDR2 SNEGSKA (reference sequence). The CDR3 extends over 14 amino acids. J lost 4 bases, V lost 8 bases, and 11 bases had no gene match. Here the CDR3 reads CSTPGRVRYNEQFF. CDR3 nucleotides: TGCAGTACTCCTGGGAGGGTGAGATACAATGAGCAGTTCTTC.

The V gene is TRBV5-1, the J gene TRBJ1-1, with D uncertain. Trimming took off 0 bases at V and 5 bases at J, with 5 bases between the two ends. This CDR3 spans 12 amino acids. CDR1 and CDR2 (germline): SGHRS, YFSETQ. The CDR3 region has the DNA TGCGCCAGCAGCTTGGTACCGACTGAAGCTTTCTTT. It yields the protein CASSLVPTEAFF.

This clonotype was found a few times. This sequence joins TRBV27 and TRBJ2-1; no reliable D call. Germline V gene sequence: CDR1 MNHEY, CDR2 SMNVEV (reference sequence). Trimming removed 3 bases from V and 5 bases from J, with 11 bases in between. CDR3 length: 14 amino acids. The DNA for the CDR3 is TGTGCCAGCAGTTTGGCAAGGCCCGACAATGAGCAGTTCTTC. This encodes CASSLARPDNEQFF.

This CDR3 reads CASSRGGPGTDTQYF. Written as DNA, the CDR3 is TGTGCCAGCAGCCGAGGGGGCCCGGGTACAGATACGCAGTATTTT. This chain links TRBV6-1 with TRBJ2-3; 7 bases match TRBD1. V shed 6 bases and J 3 bases; nucleotides not matched to a gene: 9. From germline, CDR1 is MNHNS and CDR2 SASEGT. This CDR3 is built from 15 residues.